Detailed here is one T cell receptor (beta chain). Its matching antigen is unknown. The V end lost 2 bases, the J end lost 4 bases, and 14 bases lay between the germline ends. This CDR3 has 15 residues. Germline V gene sequence: CDR1 LGHNA, CDR2 YSLEER. These data originate in a study of T cell repertoires in cytomegalovirus infection. In the study overall: CMV epitopes used comprised recently identified HLA-C-restricted ones and well-studied HLA-B-restricted ones. Matching HLA type and CMV infection were both indicated by public TCR beta signatures. Broader study findings: There were HLA-C-restricted CMV-specific TCR beta clonotypes dominating the ex vivo response. Individuals carrying CMV plus the relevant HLA were identified by cumulative frequency of public TCR beta families.

TCRdb redid the calling of the reads with MiXCR, one entry per CDR3 protein. The sample lists roughly 350,000 distinct CDR3 sequences, 34% occurring once. This TCR was recovered from a human donor in good health (CMV status not recorded). Some clones in this sample may be carry-over from other donors' samples. V is TRBV4-3 and J is TRBJ1-1; D gene uncertain. The sample here was cultured PBMCs, taken from culture after CMV antigen stimulation. CDR3 sequence: CASSQFSRPGTEAFF. The CDR3, as DNA: TGCGCCAGCAGCCAATTTTCGAGACCGGGCACTGAAGCTTTCTTT.